The rows below give T cell receptor beta chains drawn from one sample of a study of blood T cell repertoires in COVID-19. The assay was immunoSEQ multiplex PCR, and TCRdb's table has in-frame clones only and misses some. The table shows fewer than 250,000 clones, with about 89% occurring only once. Sequenced: peripheral blood. These receptors all stem from a woman aged 40 to 50 with acute or convalescent COVID-19. CDR3s include the opening cysteine and the closing phenylalanine or tryptophan. The D gene is left open where the match is weak. Clone size is not always given. Where it is, it says once, few, many or a class for expanded clones.

V	size	J	D	CDR3	DNA
TRBV6-1	few	TRBJ2-3	TRBD1	CASSELTGGSNTQYF	TGTGCCAGCAGTGAATTAACAGGGGGAAGTAATACGCAGTATTTT
TRBV2	-	TRBJ2-5	TRBD1	CASSAGGQETQYF	TGTGCCAGCAGCGCAGGGGGCCAAGAGACCCAGTACTTC
TRBV30	-	TRBJ2-1	TRBD2	CAWSVRGAVDNEQFF	TGTGCCTGGAGTGTGCGGGGGGCGGTGGACAATGAGCAGTTCTTC
TRBV30	-	TRBJ2-1	-	CAWSVTVSHSEQFF	TGTGCCTGGAGTGTTACAGTGAGTCACTCTGAGCAGTTCTTC
TRBV27	-	TRBJ2-2	-	CASSLRGTATGELFF	TGTGCCAGCAGTTTACGGGGGACAGCCACCGGGGAGCTGTTTTTT
TRBV18	few	TRBJ2-3	-	CASSPLGRADTQYF	TGTGCCAGCTCACCGCTGGGCAGGGCAGATACGCAGTATTTT
TRBV29-1	-	TRBJ2-6	-	CSVDSSFDSGANVLTF	TGCAGCGTTGATAGCAGTTTTGACTCTGGGGCCAACGTCCTGACTTTC
TRBV5-1	-	TRBJ2-1	-	CASSLPDSYNEQFF	TGCGCCAGCAGCTTGCCAGACTCCTACAATGAGCAGTTCTTC
TRBV6-7	-	TRBJ2-3	TRBD2	CASNLPPSGVTDTQYF	TGTGCCAGCAACCTGCCTCCTAGCGGGGTCACAGATACGCAGTATTTT
TRBV21-1	-	TRBJ2-5	-	CASALFRVAGETQYF	TGTGCCAGCGCTCTATTCAGGGTAGCGGGAGAGACCCAGTACTTC
TRBV29-1	-	TRBJ1-3	-	CSVTSPIGNTIYF	TGCAGCGTTACTTCACCCATTGGAAACACCATATATTTT
TRBV27	-	TRBJ2-5	TRBD1	CASSLAPPTGPRGQYF	TGTGCCAGCAGTTTAGCCCCCCCGACAGGGCCTCGGGGCCAGTACTTC
TRBV6-5	-	TRBJ1-1	-	CASAFLRVEAFF	TGTGCCAGCGCCTTTTTGAGGGTCGAAGCTTTCTTT
TRBV25-1	few	TRBJ2-3	TRBD2	CASGDAGGATDTQYF	TGTGCCAGCGGCGACGCCGGGGGGGCTACAGATACGCAGTATTTT
TRBV5-1	-	TRBJ2-3	TRBD2	CASSFLPGGLYDTQYF	TGCGCCAGCAGTTTTTTACCGGGGGGTCTCTATGATACGCAGTATTTT
TRBV2	-	TRBJ2-5	TRBD2	CASSAPAGGLQETQYF	TGTGCCAGCAGTGCCCCCGCGGGGGGACTCCAAGAGACCCAGTACTTC
TRBV5-1	-	TRBJ2-6	TRBD1	CASSWGQGAAPSGANVLTF	TGCGCCAGCAGCTGGGGACAGGGGGCCGCTCCCTCTGGGGCCAACGTCCTGACTTTC
TRBV27	once	TRBJ1-5	-	CASSLTGTYSNQPQHF	TGTGCCAGCAGTTTGACGGGTACCTATAGCAATCAGCCCCAGCATTTT
TRBV19	once	TRBJ2-3	TRBD2	CASSMRLAERTDTQYF	TGTGCCAGTAGTATGCGGCTAGCGGAACGCACAGATACGCAGTATTTT
TRBV4-1	-	TRBJ1-1	-	CASSQDRGMNTEAFF	TGCGCCAGCAGCCAAGACAGGGGTATGAACACTGAAGCTTTCTTT
TRBV11-3	-	TRBJ1-1	TRBD1	CASSLEDRGDTEAFF	TGTGCCAGCAGCTTAGAAGACAGGGGAGACACTGAAGCTTTCTTT
TRBV18	-	TRBJ2-3	-	CASSPSVTDTQYF	TGTGCCAGCTCACCCTCAGTAACAGATACGCAGTATTTT
TRBV6-1	-	TRBJ1-5	TRBD1	CASSEAGQGVQPQHF	TGTGCCAGCAGTGAAGCGGGACAGGGGGTTCAGCCCCAGCATTTT
TRBV5-1	-	TRBJ1-3	TRBD1	CASSWSGGGNTIYF	TGCGCCAGCAGCTGGTCAGGGGGTGGAAACACCATATATTTT
TRBV10-3	few	TRBJ1-2	-	CAIQETGGDYYGYTF	TGTGCCATCCAAGAAACGGGGGGCGACTACTATGGCTACACCTTC
TRBV6-1	-	TRBJ1-3	-	CASSEATGEVNTIYF	TGTGCCAGCAGTGAAGCAACGGGGGAGGTAAACACCATATATTTT
TRBV5-4	-	TRBJ1-1	TRBD1	CASSSTRRGPEAFF	TGTGCCAGCAGCTCAACACGTAGGGGGCCGGAGGCTTTCTTT
TRBV5-1	-	TRBJ2-5	TRBD2	CASSLAPGLAGGETQYF	TGCGCCAGCAGCTTGGCCCCGGGACTAGCGGGGGGCGAGACCCAGTACTTC
TRBV12-3/TRBV12-4	-	TRBJ2-4	TRBD2	CASKIAGGTIQYF	TGTGCCAGCAAGATAGCGGGGGGGACCATTCAGTACTTC
TRBV19	-	TRBJ1-1	TRBD1	CASSIEDRTSWIMNTEAFF	TGTGCCAGTAGTATAGAGGACAGGACTTCATGGATCATGAACACTGAAGCTTTCTTT
TRBV10-3	once	TRBJ1-1	-	CAISEWGTIENTEAFF	TGTGCCATCAGTGAGTGGGGGACAATAGAAAACACTGAAGCTTTCTTT
TRBV10-3	-	TRBJ1-6	-	CAISEDRGDSPLHF	TGTGCCATCAGTGAAGATAGGGGTGATTCACCCCTCCACTTT
TRBV28	-	TRBJ1-4	-	CASSSQGRNEKLFF	TGTGCCAGCAGTTCTCAGGGTAGGAATGAAAAACTGTTTTTT
TRBV27	-	TRBJ1-2	TRBD1	CASSRSGGGYGYTF	TGTGCCAGCAGTCGGTCAGGGGGTGGCTATGGCTACACCTTC
TRBV12-3/TRBV12-4	-	TRBJ1-1	-	CASSLSGGIEAFF	TGTGCCAGCAGTTTAAGCGGGGGCATTGAAGCTTTCTTT
TRBV7-3	few	TRBJ2-2	TRBD1	CASSSDRGRGELFF	TGTGCCAGCAGCTCCGACAGGGGGCGCGGGGAGCTGTTTTTT
TRBV11-2	-	TRBJ1-6	TRBD1	CASRSTGAQNSPLHF	TGTGCCAGCAGAAGTACAGGGGCGCAGAATTCACCCCTCCACTTT
TRBV5-1	-	TRBJ1-2	TRBD1	CASSSPPGTGRYGYTF	TGCGCCAGCAGCTCACCCCCCGGGACAGGGCGGTATGGCTACACCTTC
TRBV5-1	-	TRBJ2-5	-	CASSLGAIGGQETQYF	TGCGCCAGCAGCTTGGGAGCGATTGGTGGACAAGAGACCCAGTACTTC
TRBV6-1	-	TRBJ2-5	-	CASNTAIQETQYF	TGTGCCAGCAATACAGCTATCCAAGAGACCCAGTACTTC
TRBV28	-	TRBJ1-2	TRBD1	CASSRGRGVGYTF	TGTGCCAGCAGCAGGGGGCGCGGTGTTGGCTACACCTTC
TRBV18	once	TRBJ1-1	-	CASSPPISLANTEAFF	TGTGCCAGCTCACCACCGATCAGCCTAGCGAACACTGAAGCTTTCTTT
TRBV30	few	TRBJ1-1	-	CAWSATANTEAFF	TGTGCCTGGAGTGCCACAGCGAACACTGAAGCTTTCTTT
TRBV6-6	-	TRBJ1-1	TRBD1	CASSPGQGILNTEAFF	TGTGCCAGCAGCCCAGGACAGGGGATACTGAACACTGAAGCTTTCTTT
TRBV5-8	once	TRBJ2-5	-	CASSLVPLSQETQYF	TGTGCCAGCAGCTTGGTCCCCCTGAGCCAAGAGACCCAGTACTTC
TRBV11-3	-	TRBJ2-5	TRBD1	CASSPGQAQETQYF	TGTGCCAGCAGCCCGGGACAGGCACAAGAGACCCAGTACTTC
TRBV7-8	-	TRBJ1-2	-	CASSLIFGSGTTNYGYTF	TGTGCCAGCAGCTTAATTTTCGGCAGTGGGACTACTAACTATGGCTACACCTTC